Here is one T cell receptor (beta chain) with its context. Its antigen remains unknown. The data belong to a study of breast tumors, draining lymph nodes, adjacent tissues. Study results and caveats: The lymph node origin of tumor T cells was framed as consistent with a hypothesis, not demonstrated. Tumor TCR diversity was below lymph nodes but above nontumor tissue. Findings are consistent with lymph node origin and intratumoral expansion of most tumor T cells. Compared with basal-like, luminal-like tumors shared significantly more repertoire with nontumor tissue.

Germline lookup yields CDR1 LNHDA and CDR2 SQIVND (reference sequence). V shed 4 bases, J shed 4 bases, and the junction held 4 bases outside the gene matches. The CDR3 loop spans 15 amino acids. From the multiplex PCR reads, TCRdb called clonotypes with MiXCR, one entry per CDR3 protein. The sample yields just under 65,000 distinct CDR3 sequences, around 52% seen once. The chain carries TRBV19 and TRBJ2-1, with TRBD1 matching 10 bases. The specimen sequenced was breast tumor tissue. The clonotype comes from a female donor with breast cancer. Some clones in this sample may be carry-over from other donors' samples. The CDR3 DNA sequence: TGTGCCAGTAGTACCCGACAGGGGGCGTACAATGAGCAGTTCTTC. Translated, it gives CASSTRQGAYNEQFF.